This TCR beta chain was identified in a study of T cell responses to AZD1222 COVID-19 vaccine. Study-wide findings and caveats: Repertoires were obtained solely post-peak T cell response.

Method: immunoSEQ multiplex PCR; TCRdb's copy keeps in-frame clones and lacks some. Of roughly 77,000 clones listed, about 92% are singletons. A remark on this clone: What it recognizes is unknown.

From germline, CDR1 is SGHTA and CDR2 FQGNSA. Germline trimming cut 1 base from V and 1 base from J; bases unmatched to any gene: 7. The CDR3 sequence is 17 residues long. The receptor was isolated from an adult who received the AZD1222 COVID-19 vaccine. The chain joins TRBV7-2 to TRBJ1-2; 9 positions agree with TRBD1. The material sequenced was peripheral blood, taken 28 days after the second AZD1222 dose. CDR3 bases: TGTGCCAGCAGCTTAGGGTCCGGGACAGGGTTTAACTATGGCTACACCTTC. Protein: CASSLGSGTGFNYGYTF.